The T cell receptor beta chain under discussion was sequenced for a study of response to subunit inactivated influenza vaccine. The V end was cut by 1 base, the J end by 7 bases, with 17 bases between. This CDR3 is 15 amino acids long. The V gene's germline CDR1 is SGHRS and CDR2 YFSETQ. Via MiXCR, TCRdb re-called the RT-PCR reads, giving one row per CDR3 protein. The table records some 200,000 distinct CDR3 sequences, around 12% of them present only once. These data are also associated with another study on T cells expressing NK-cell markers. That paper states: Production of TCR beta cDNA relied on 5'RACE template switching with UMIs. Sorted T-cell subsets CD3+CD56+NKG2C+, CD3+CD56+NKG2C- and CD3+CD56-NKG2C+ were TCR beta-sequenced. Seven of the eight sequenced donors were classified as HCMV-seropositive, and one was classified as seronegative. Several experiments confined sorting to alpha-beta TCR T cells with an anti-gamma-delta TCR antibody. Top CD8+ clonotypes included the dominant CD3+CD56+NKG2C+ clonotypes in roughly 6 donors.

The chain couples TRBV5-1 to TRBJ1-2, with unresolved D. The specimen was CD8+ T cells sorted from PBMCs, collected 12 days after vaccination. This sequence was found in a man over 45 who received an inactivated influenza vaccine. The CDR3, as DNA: TGCGCCAGCAGCTTGAAGGCAGGAAGTCTATTTGGCTACACCTTC. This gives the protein CASSLKAGSLFGYTF.